The sequence of this T cell receptor (beta chain) was determined in a study of cytomegalovirus exposure and HLA in healthy donors. Background on the study: It was reported in a later analysis that the 100 to 150 validation repertoires used the same platform as the 650 to 800 first-cohort repertoires.

TCRdb's table, derived via immunoSEQ multiplex PCR, lists solely in-frame clones and lacks some. Counted here are about 98,000 clones, about 90% occurring once; the ten biggest clones make up 5.5% to 7.5%. What was sequenced was PBMCs. This clonotype originated in a man between 18 and 35 years old in good health and CMV-seropositive.

In DNA form, the CDR3 reads TGTGCCAGCAACCAGAACAGGGGACGGGGTGAGCAGTTCTTC. Residues: CASNQNRGRGEQFF. This chain joins TRBV28 and TRBJ2-1; TRBD1 agrees at 7 bases. Germline CDR1 and CDR2: MDHEN and SYDVKM. Trimming took 7 bases from V and 9 from J; bases not matched to a gene: 12. The CDR3 contains 14 residues. The full variable domain, its missing parts supplied by reference TRBV28 and TRBJ2-1, is DVKVTQSSRYLVKRTGEKVFLECVQDMDHENMFWYRQDPGLGLRLIYFSYDVKMKEKGDIPEGYSVSREKKERFSLILESASTNQTSMYLCASNQNRGRGEQFFGPGTRLTVL.